Listed here are 15 T cell receptor beta chains from one sample, sequenced in a study of T cell responses to AZD1222 COVID-19 vaccine. Libraries were prepared by immunoSEQ multiplex PCR; TCRdb keeps only in-frame clonotypes and omits some of them. The sample has more than 80,000 clones; approximately 85% are singletons. The specimen comprised peripheral blood, sampled 28 days after the second AZD1222 dose. The receptors derive from an adult who received the AZD1222 COVID-19 vaccine.

The rearrangement links TRBV11-1 to TRBJ2-7; TRBD2 matches 10 bases. The CDR3 has 15 residues. Germline-derived CDR1 and CDR2 are SGHAT and FQDESV (reference sequence). V lost 6 bases to trimming and J lost 5 bases; unmatched junction nucleotides: 10. Written as DNA, the CDR3 is TGTGCCAGCAGACATATAGCGGGAGGAGCCCACGAGCAGTACTTC. It is translated as CASRHIAGGAHEQYF.

The chain combines TRBV15 with TRBJ1-5; 7 nucleotides agree with TRBD1. From germline, CDR1 is LNHNV and CDR2 YYDKDF (reference sequence). The J segment lost 3 bases and the V segment lost 5 bases, leaving 7 bases of the junction unmatched. The CDR3 length is 15 residues. Here the CDR3 reads CATSGMDRTNQPQHF. Written as DNA, the CDR3 is TGTGCCACCAGCGGGATGGACAGGACCAATCAGCCCCAGCATTTT.

V usage is TRBV28 and J usage is TRBJ2-3; no definite D call. CDR3 size: 14 residues. V lost 7 bases and J lost 2, with 13 bases in between. Germline V gene sequence: CDR1 MDHEN, CDR2 SYDVKM. The DNA for the CDR3 is TGTGCCAGCAAGACTGCAGAAATCACAGATACGCAGTATTTT. Amino acids: CASKTAEITDTQYF.

The chain uses TRBV4-2 and TRBJ2-7; 9 positions match TRBD1. V lost 0 bases and J lost 7; bases outside the gene matches: 7. Germline V gene sequence: CDR1 LGHNA, CDR2 YNFKEQ. The CDR3 spans 15 residues. The CDR3 spells CASSQDAQGAGEQYF. CDR3 coding DNA: TGTGCCAGCAGCCAAGATGCACAGGGGGCGGGGGAGCAGTACTTC.

The V and J genes are TRBV2 and TRBJ1-2; D may be TRBD1 (5 bases). The CDR3 is 13 amino acids. CDR1 and CDR2 from the germline V gene are SNHLY and FYNNEI. V was pared by 2 bases and J by 8 bases, with 12 bases between. The CDR3 nucleotides read TGTGCCAGCAGTGAAATTTCGGGGGGAGGCTACACCTTC. The encoded protein is CASSEISGGGYTF.

The chain recombines TRBV10-3 with TRBJ1-3; maybe TRBD1 (6 bases). Per germline, CDR1 ENHRY and CDR2 SYGVKD. This CDR3 has 16 residues. Trimming pared 0 bases from V and 2 bases from J, leaving 11 bases between. CDR3 residues: CAISESKQGPGNTIYF. The DNA for the CDR3 is TGTGCCATCAGTGAGTCAAAACAGGGTCCTGGAAACACCATATATTTT.

The chain carries TRBV7-2 and TRBJ1-3; a possible D gene is TRBD1 (5 bases). This CDR3 has 17 residues. V shed 5 bases and J shed 0 bases, with 17 bases lying between them. Germline assignment: CDR1 SGHTA and CDR2 FQGNSA. CDR3 sequence: CASSAFGGTFSGNTIYF. CDR3 DNA: TGTGCCAGCAGCGCTTTTGGGGGAACCTTCTCTGGAAACACCATATATTTT.

The chain combines TRBV29-1 with TRBJ1-1; 8 bases map to TRBD1. Germline V gene sequence: CDR1 SQVTM, CDR2 ANQGSEA. V shed 5 bases and J 0 bases; nucleotides not matched to a gene: 5. The CDR3 extends over 14 amino acids. As DNA, the CDR3 is TGCAGCGTTTCCGGGACAGGAATGAACACTGAAGCTTTCTTT. Protein product: CSVSGTGMNTEAFF.

The chain employs TRBV4-2 and TRBJ2-5; the D gene is possibly TRBD2 (5 bases). The V gene lost 1 base and the J gene lost 1 base, with 10 bases spanning the gap. CDR1 is LGHNA and CDR2 is YNFKEQ in the germline V gene. The CDR3 runs to 15 residues. The CDR3 region is CASSQVGSIQETQYF. The CDR3 bases are TGTGCCAGCAGCCAAGTAGGGAGTATCCAAGAGACCCAGTACTTC.

This chain links TRBV9 with TRBJ1-2; 9 bases align to TRBD1. Germline V CDR1 and CDR2: SGDLS, YYNGEE. Losses at the gene ends were 2 bases for V and 2 bases for J; bases not matched to a gene: 4. This CDR3 comprises 15 residues. The CDR3 DNA reads as TGTGCCAGCAGCGTCGGAACAGGGGGCAACTATGGCTACACCTTC. It yields the protein CASSVGTGGNYGYTF. Variable domain in full (rest from reference TRBV9 and TRBJ1-2): DSGVTQTPKHLITATGQRVTLRCSPRSGDLSVYWYQQSLDQGLQFLIQYYNGEERAKGNILERFSAQQFPDLHSELNLSSLELGDSALYFCASSVGTGGNYGYTFGSGTRLTVV.

V is TRBV24-1 and J is TRBJ1-5, with TRBD1 identical over 7 bases. There are 16 residues in the CDR3. J lost 4 bases, V lost 3 bases, and 8 bases had no gene match. In germline, CDR1 is KGHDR, CDR2 SFDVKD. CDR3 loop: CATSDTRTGDNQPQHF. The CDR3 DNA is TGTGCCACCAGTGATACGCGGACAGGAGATAATCAGCCCCAGCATTTT.

The chain combines TRBV25-1 with TRBJ2-2; D may be TRBD1 or TRBD2 (5 bases each). There are 15 residues in the CDR3. CDR1 and CDR2 (germline): MGHDK, SYGVNS. V dropped 1 base and J dropped 7 bases, with 13 bases sitting between them. The CDR3 DNA is TGTGCCAGCAGTGAATCCTCCGGGACGTACGGGGAGCTGTTTTTT. Residues: CASSESSGTYGELFF.

This chain links TRBV6-5 with TRBJ1-1, with TRBD1 matching 7 bases. Germline V CDR1 and CDR2: MNHEY, SVGAGI. J was trimmed by 1 base and V by 4 bases; bases with no gene match: 3. The CDR3 sequence is 14 residues long. The CDR3 protein is CASSLRQGNTEAFF. In DNA, the CDR3 is TGTGCCAGCAGTTTGAGACAGGGGAACACTGAAGCTTTCTTT.

This clone is a singleton in its sample. This chain connects TRBV19 to TRBJ1-3, with a possible D match to TRBD1 (6 bases). The CDR3 contains 15 residues. Germline V gene sequence: CDR1 LNHDA, CDR2 SQIVND (reference sequence). Trimming left V 10 bases short and J 4 bases short, with 20 bases between. In nucleotides, the CDR3 is TGTGCCACCAACTCGGACAGACGTGTGGGAAACACCATATATTTT. It codes for CATNSDRRVGNTIYF.

The V gene is TRBV14, the J gene TRBJ2-1; TRBD2 agrees at 11 bases. V gave up 0 bases and J gave up 11 bases; unmatched junction bases: 9. This CDR3 contains 16 residues. Per germline, CDR1 SGHDN and CDR2 FVKESK. The CDR3 nucleotides are TGTGCCAGCAGCCAAGATATGGGGACTAGCGGAACTAAGCAGTTCTTC. This sequence encodes CASSQDMGTSGTKQFF. Supplemented by reference TRBV14 and TRBJ2-1, the full variable domain reads EAGVTQFPSHSVIEKGQTVTLRCDPISGHDNLYWYRRVMGKEIKFLLHFVKESKQDESGMPNNRFLAERTGGTYSTLKVQPAELEDSGVYFCASSQDMGTSGTKQFFGPGTRLTVL.